Listed below are T cell receptor beta chains from one sample, sequenced in a study of CD8 T cells in Susac syndrome. MiXCR was run by TCRdb on the immunoSEQ multiplex PCR reads, yielding one entry per CDR3 protein. There are about 120,000 distinct CDR3 sequences in the sample; 96% occur only once, and about 0.13% lies in the top ten. Source material: CD4+ T cells from PBMCs. The source of these receptors is a human donor with Susac syndrome. Each CDR3 is given with its conserved first and last residue. The order of the fields is D gene, clone size, V gene, J gene, CDR3 protein, CDR3 DNA. A D gene is named only where the DNA matches it firmly. Clone sizes are given selectively: once, few, many, or a class where the clone is expanded.

NA,NA,TRBV29-1,TRBJ2-5,CSVEDRWGSLEETQYF,TGCAGCGTTGAAGATCGATGGGGCAGCTTGGAAGAGACCCAGTACTTC
TRBD1,NA,TRBV4-3,TRBJ2-6,CASSQGQGPTSGANVLTF,TGCGCCAGCAGCCAAGGACAGGGCCCAACCTCTGGGGCCAACGTCCTGACTTTC
TRBD1,NA,TRBV9,TRBJ1-1,CASSVTGLMNTEAFF,TGTGCCAGCAGCGTGACAGGGCTAATGAACACTGAAGCTTTCTTT
NA,NA,TRBV5-1,TRBJ1-2,CASILSSGLSYGYTF,TGCGCCAGCATACTCTCCTCAGGGTTGAGCTATGGCTACACCTTC
NA,NA,TRBV5-1,TRBJ2-1,CASSFGGSYNEQFF,TGCGCCAGCAGCTTTGGGGGCTCCTACAATGAGCAGTTCTTC
NA,NA,TRBV5-1,TRBJ1-1,CASRRLWDTEAFF,TGCGCCAGCCGCCGGTTGTGGGACACTGAAGCTTTCTTT
NA,NA,TRBV5-1,TRBJ1-5,CASSLDTGVGPQHF,TGCGCCAGCAGCTTGGATACCGGCGTCGGGCCCCAGCATTTT
TRBD1,NA,TRBV30,TRBJ2-4,CAWKFKGDRGLFNIQYF,TGTGCCTGGAAGTTCAAGGGGGACAGGGGGCTGTTTAACATTCAGTACTTC
TRBD1,NA,TRBV30,TRBJ1-2,CAWSLKGTDRTGGYTF,TGTGCCTGGAGTTTAAAAGGGACAGACCGGACGGGTGGCTACACCTTC
NA,NA,TRBV15,TRBJ1-5,CATSRAGEQPQHF,TGTGCCACCAGCCGGGCGGGGGAACAGCCCCAGCATTTT
NA,NA,TRBV29-1,TRBJ1-2,CSVEDPRLRTYGYTF,TGCAGCGTTGAAGATCCCAGACTGAGAACCTATGGCTACACCTTC
NA,NA,TRBV30,TRBJ1-4,CAWTWGGHQMEKLFF,TGTGCCTGGACTTGGGGGGGGCACCAGATGGAAAAACTGTTTTTT
TRBD2,NA,TRBV5-1,TRBJ2-1,CASSAGTSGSLLVF,TGCGCCAGCAGCGCCGGGACTAGCGGGAGCCTCTTGGTCTTC
NA,NA,TRBV7-8,TRBJ1-1,CASSLSWGTTEAFF,TGTGCCAGCAGCTTAAGTTGGGGTACGACTGAAGCTTTCTTT
NA,NA,TRBV29-1,TRBJ2-4,CSFKDRSFGIQYF,TGCAGCTTCAAAGACAGATCGTTTGGCATTCAGTACTTC
NA,NA,TRBV7-2,TRBJ2-3,CASSYLGDTQYF,TGTGCCAGCAGCTACCTAGGGGATACGCAGTATTTT
NA,NA,TRBV5-1,TRBJ2-5,CASSLAAYLGETQYF,TGCGCCAGCAGCTTGGCCGCTTATCTAGGGGAGACCCAGTACTTC
NA,NA,TRBV3-1,TRBJ2-5,CASSQEWVPYF,TGTGCCAGCAGCCAAGAGTGGGTACCTTACTTC
TRBD2,NA,TRBV25-1,TRBJ2-2,CASSSRSSGPRRLFF,TGTGCCAGCAGCTCACGGTCTAGCGGCCCAAGGAGGCTGTTTTTT
NA,NA,TRBV30,TRBJ2-7,CAWSVGSEEQYF,TGTGCCTGGAGTGTAGGGTCGGAGGAGCAGTACTTC
TRBD1,NA,TRBV20-1,TRBJ1-4,CSARDQVRDRSEKLFF,TGCAGTGCTAGAGATCAGGTTCGGGACAGGAGTGAAAAACTGTTTTTT
NA,NA,TRBV15,TRBJ2-3,CATSRPSLTDTQYF,TGTGCCACCAGCAGACCAAGCCTCACAGATACGCAGTATTTT
NA,NA,TRBV30,TRBJ2-1,CAWRRISSYNEQFF,TGTGCCTGGAGGAGGATTAGCTCCTACAATGAGCAGTTCTTC
NA,NA,TRBV9,TRBJ1-2,CASSSENYGYTF,TGTGCCAGCAGCTCGGAAAACTATGGCTACACCTTC
NA,NA,TRBV24-1,TRBJ2-1,CATSVSGANSYNEQFF,TGTGCCACCAGTGTCTCGGGGGCGAACTCCTACAATGAGCAGTTCTTC
NA,NA,TRBV5-1,TRBJ2-7,CASSLGTPVFEQYF,TGCGCCAGCAGCTTGGGGACCCCAGTTTTTGAGCAGTACTTC
TRBD1,NA,TRBV10-3,TRBJ2-7,CAISGTGDYEQYF,TGTGCCATCAGTGGTACAGGGGACTACGAGCAGTACTTC
TRBD1,NA,TRBV11-1,TRBJ2-7,CASSPRRQGQYEQYF,TGTGCCAGCAGCCCCCGGAGACAGGGGCAGTACGAGCAGTACTTC
TRBD1,once,TRBV29-1,TRBJ1-1,CSVESLTGGTEAFF,TGCAGCGTTGAAAGCCTTACAGGGGGCACTGAAGCTTTCTTT
NA,NA,TRBV23-1,TRBJ1-2,CASSQSRRTRGYTF,TGCGCCAGCAGTCAATCTCGAAGGACCCGGGGCTACACCTTC
NA,NA,TRBV3-1,TRBJ2-7,CASSKRGNGNYEQYF,TGTGCCAGCTCGAAAAGAGGGAACGGGAATTACGAGCAGTACTTC
TRBD1,NA,TRBV3-1,TRBJ1-2,CASSQLDRGRQGYTF,TGTGCCAGCAGCCAACTGGACAGGGGTAGGCAAGGCTACACCTTC
NA,NA,TRBV20-1,TRBJ2-1,CSARLRAYNEQFF,TGCAGTGCTAGGCTTAGAGCCTACAATGAGCAGTTCTTC
NA,NA,TRBV9,TRBJ1-1,CASSVANMGAGRMNTEAFF,TGTGCCAGCAGCGTAGCTAATATGGGGGCAGGAAGGATGAACACTGAAGCTTTCTTT
TRBD1,NA,TRBV6-5,TRBJ1-2,CASRLGQDAGYTF,TGTGCCAGCAGACTTGGACAGGACGCGGGCTACACCTTC
TRBD1,NA,TRBV29-1,TRBJ2-1,CSALDRGLLSEQFF,TGCAGCGCACTGGACAGGGGGCTTCTCAGTGAGCAGTTCTTC
TRBD1,NA,TRBV12-3/TRBV12-4,TRBJ1-4,CASRVGTGDEKLFF,TGTGCCAGCAGGGTCGGGACAGGGGACGAAAAACTGTTTTTT